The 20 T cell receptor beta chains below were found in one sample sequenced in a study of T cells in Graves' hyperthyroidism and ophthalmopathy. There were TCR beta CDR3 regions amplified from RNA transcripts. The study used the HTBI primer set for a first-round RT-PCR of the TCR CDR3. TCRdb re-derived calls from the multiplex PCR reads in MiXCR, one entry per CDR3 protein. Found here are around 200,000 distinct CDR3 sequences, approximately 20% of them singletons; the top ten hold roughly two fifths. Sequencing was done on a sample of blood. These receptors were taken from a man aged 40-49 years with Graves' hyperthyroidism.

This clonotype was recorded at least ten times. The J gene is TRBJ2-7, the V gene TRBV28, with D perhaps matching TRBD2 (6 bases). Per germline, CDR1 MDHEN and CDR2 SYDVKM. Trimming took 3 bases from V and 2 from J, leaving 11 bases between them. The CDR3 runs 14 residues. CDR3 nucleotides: TGTGCCAGCAGTTTGGAGGGGAACACCTACGAGCAGTACTTC. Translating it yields CASSLEGNTYEQYF.

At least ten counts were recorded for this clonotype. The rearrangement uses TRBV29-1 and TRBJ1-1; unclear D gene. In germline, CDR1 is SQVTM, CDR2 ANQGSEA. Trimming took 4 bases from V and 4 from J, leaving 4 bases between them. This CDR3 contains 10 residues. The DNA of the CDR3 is TGCAGCGTTGTATCCACTGAAGCTTTCTTT. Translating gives CSVVSTEAFF.

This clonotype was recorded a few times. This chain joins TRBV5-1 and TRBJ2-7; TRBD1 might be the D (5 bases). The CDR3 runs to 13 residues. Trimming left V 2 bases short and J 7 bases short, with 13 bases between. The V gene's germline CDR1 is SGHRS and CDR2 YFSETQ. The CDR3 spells CASSFPGSREQYF. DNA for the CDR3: TGCGCCAGCAGCTTCCCAGGGTCGCGGGAGCAGTACTTC.

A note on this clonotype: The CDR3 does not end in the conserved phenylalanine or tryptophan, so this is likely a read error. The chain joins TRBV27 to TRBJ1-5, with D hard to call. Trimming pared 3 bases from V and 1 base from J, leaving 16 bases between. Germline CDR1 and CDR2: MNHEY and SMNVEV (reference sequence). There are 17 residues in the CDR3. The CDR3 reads CASSFLPPTRSNQPQHV. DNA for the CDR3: TGTGCCAGCAGTTTTCTACCCCCGACCCGGAGCAATCAGCCCCAGCATGTT.

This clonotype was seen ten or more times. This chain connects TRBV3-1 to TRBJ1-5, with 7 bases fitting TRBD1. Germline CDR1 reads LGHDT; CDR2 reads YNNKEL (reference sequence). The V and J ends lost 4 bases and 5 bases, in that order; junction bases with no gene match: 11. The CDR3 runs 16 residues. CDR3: CASSRTDRERYQPQHF. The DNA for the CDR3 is TGTGCCAGCAGCCGAACCGACAGGGAGAGGTATCAGCCCCAGCATTTT.

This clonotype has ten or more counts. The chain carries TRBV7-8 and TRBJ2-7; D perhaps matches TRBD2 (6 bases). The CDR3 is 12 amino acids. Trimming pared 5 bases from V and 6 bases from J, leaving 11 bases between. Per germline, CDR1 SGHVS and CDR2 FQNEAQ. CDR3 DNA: TGTGCCAGCAGCCGCGGGGACCGCGAGCAGTACTTC. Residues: CASSRGDREQYF.

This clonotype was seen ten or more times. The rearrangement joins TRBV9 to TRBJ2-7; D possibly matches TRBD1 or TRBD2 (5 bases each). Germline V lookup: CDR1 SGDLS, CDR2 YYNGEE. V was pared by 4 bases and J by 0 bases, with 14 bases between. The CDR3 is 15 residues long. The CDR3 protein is CASSPWDGHSYEQYF. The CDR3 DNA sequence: TGTGCCAGCAGCCCCTGGGACGGGCACTCCTACGAGCAGTACTTC.

CDR3 region: CASSSSGHQETQYF. The CDR3, as DNA: TGTGCCAGCAGCTCCAGCGGACATCAAGAGACCCAGTACTTC. The rearrangement joins TRBV3-1 to TRBJ2-5; D could derive from TRBD1 or TRBD2 (5 bases each). V was shortened by 5 bases and J by 2 bases, with 12 bases between the two germline ends. The CDR3 totals 14 residues. Germline lookup yields CDR1 LGHDT and CDR2 YNNKEL (reference sequence).

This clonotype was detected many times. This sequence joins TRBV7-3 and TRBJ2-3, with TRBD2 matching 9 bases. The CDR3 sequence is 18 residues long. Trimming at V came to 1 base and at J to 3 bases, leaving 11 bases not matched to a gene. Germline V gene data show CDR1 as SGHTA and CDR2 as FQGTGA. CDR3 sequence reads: CASSLRGGLAGWTDTQYF. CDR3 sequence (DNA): TGTGCCAGCAGCTTAAGGGGGGGGCTAGCGGGGTGGACAGATACGCAGTATTTT.

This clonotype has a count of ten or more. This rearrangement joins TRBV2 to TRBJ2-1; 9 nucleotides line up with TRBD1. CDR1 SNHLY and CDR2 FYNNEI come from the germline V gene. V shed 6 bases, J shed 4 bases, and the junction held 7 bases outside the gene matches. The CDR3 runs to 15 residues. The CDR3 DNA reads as TGTGCCAGCAGCCCCGAGGACAGGGGTTACAATGAGCAGTTCTTC. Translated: CASSPEDRGYNEQFF. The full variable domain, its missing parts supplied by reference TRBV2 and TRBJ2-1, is EPEVTQTPSHQVTQMGQEVILRCVPISNHLYFYWYRQILGQKVEFLVSFYNNEISEKSEIFDDQFSVERPDGSNFTLKIRSTKLEDSAMYFCASSPEDRGYNEQFFGPGTRLTVL.

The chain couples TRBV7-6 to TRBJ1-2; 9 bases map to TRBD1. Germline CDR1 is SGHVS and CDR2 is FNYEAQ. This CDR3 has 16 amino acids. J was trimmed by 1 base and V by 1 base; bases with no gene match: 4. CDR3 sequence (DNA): TGTGCCAGCAGCTTAGGGACAGGGGCCGATAACTATGGCTACACCTTC. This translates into CASSLGTGADNYGYTF.

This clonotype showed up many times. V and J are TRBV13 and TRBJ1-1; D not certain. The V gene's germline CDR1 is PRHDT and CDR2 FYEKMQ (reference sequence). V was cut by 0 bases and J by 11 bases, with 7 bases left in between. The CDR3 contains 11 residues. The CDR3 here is CASSLGEAAFF. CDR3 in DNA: TGTGCCAGCAGCTTAGGAGAAGCGGCTTTCTTT.

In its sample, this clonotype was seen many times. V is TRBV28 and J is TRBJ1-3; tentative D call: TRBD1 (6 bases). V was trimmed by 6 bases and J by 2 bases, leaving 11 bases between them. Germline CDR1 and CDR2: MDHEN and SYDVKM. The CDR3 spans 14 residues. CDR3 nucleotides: TGTGCCAGCAGCACAAAGGGGGCTGGAAACACCATATATTTT. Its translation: CASSTKGAGNTIYF.

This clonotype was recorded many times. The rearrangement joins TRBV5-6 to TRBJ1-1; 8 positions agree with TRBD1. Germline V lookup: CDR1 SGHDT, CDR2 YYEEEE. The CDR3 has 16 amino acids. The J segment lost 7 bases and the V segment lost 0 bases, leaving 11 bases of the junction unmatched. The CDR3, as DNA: TGTGCCAGCAGCTTGGGTTATCAGGACAGGGCCGTTGAAGCTTTCTTT. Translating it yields CASSLGYQDRAVEAFF.

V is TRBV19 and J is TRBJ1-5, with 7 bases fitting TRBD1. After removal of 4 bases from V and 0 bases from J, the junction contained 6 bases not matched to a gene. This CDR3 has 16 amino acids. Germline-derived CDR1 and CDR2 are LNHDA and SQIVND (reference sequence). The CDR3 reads CASSRDRTYSNQPQHF. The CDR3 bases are TGTGCCAGTAGTAGGGACAGAACCTATAGCAATCAGCCCCAGCATTTT. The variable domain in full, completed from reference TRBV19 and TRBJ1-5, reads DGGITQSPKYLFRKEGQNVTLSCEQNLNHDAMYWYRQDPGQGLRLIYYSQIVNDFQKGDIAEGYSVSREKKESFPLTVTSAQKNPTAFYLCASSRDRTYSNQPQHFGDGTRLSIL.

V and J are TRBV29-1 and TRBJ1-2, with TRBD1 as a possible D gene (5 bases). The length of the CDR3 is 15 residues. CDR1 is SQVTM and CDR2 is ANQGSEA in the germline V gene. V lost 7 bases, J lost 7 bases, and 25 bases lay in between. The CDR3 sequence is CSGRGGAVDGGGYTF. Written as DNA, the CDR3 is TGCAGCGGCCGGGGCGGCGCAGTAGATGGAGGTGGCTACACCTTC.

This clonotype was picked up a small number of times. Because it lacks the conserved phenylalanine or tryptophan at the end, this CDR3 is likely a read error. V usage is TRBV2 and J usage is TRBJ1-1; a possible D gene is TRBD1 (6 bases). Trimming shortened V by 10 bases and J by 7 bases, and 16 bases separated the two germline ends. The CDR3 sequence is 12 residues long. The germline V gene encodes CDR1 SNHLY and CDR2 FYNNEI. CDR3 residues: CATPGAGIEAFL. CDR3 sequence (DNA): TGTGCCACCCCGGGGGCAGGGATTGAAGCTTTCCTT.

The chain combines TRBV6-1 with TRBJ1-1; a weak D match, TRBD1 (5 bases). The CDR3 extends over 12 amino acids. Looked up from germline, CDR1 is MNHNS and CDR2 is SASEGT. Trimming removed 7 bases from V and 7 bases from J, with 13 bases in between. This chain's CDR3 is CASTPGGVEAFF. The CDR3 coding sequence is TGTGCCAGCACCCCGGGGGGGGTTGAAGCTTTCTTT.

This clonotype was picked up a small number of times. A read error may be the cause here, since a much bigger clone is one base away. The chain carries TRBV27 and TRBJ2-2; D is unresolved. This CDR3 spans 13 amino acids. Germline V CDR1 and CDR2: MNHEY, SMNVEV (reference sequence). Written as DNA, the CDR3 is TGTGCCAGCAGTTCCGGAAACATCGGGGAGCTGTTTTTT. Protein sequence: CASSSGNIGELFF.

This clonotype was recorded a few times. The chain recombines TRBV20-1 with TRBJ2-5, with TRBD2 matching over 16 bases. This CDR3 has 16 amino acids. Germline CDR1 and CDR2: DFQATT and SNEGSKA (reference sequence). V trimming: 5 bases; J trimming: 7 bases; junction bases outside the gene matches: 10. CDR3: CSALPGLAGGRGTQYF. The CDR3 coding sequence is TGCAGTGCTCTACCGGGACTAGCGGGGGGGCGGGGGACCCAGTACTTC.